The text below deals with one TCR beta chain. Vbeta (60) and Jbeta (13) primers were used in the PCR. Produced via immunoSEQ multiplex PCR; TCRdb's table is partial and in-frame only. The sample lists 200,000 or so clones, around 80% occurring once. This sample was included in a study of cytomegalovirus exposure and HLA in healthy donors. Sequences were obtained from PBMCs. The receptor was derived from a man between 40 and 49 years old in good health and CMV-seronegative.

Here the CDR3 reads CSVVGDRGSYEQYF. The CDR3 DNA follows: TGCAGCGTTGTCGGGGACAGGGGATCCTACGAGCAGTACTTC. The chain carries TRBV29-1 and TRBJ2-7, with TRBD1 identical over 10 bases. The germline V gene has CDR1 SQVTM and CDR2 ANQGSEA. The CDR3 loop spans 14 amino acids. V was clipped by 4 bases and J by 1 base; unmatched bases: 4.